This T cell receptor (beta chain) appears in the sequencing data of a study of identical twins. Study-wide points: In drawing conclusions, the study used cross-sectional statistical analysis and did not follow the same donors. Fewer insertions characterized abundant cord blood beta clonotypes, whereas memory repertoires showed none. Alpha sequences out of frame and shared by twins had excess low generation probability.

The germline CDR1 and CDR2 sequences are DFQATT and SNEGSKA (reference sequence). There are 13 residues in the CDR3. Trimming removed 6 bases from V and 4 bases from J; junction bases left unmatched: 4. This clonotype has more than one count but fewer than ten. Its antigen is not known. A universal primer site arose from template switching, and cDNA bore unique molecular identifiers. TCRdb ran MiXCR on the 5' RACE reads and lists one entry per CDR3 protein. This table has 1.5 million to 2 million distinct CDR3 sequences, 32% appearing once. The sample taken for sequencing was cord blood. The receptor was derived from a newborn girl in good health. The V gene is TRBV20-1, the J gene TRBJ2-2; the match to TRBD1 covers 8 bases. The CDR3 protein is CSADRGVTGELFF. The CDR3 bases are TGCAGTGCCGACAGGGGAGTCACCGGGGAGCTGTTTTTT.